Listed below are T cell receptor beta chains from one sample, sequenced in a study of T cell responses to AZD1222 COVID-19 vaccine. Assay: immunoSEQ multiplex PCR; the TCRdb copy retains only in-frame clones and omits some. The table has roughly 100,000 clones, about 81% seen once; the top ten hold approximately 5%. The material was peripheral blood, obtained on day 0 of AZD1222 vaccination. Every receptor here comes from an adult in good health. The CDR3 runs from the conserved cysteine through the conserved F or W. Fields, in order: V gene, clone size, J gene, D gene, CDR3 length, CDR3 protein, CDR3 DNA. The D gene is left open where the match is weak. The listing skips clone size in some rows; elsewhere it reads once, few, many or a size class.

TRBV10-2,NA,TRBJ2-3,NA,12,CASSKRTDTQYF,TGCGCCAGCAGTAAACGCACAGATACGCAGTATTTT
TRBV5-1,NA,TRBJ1-2,TRBD1,13,CASSATGGRGYTF,TGCGCCAGCAGCGCTACAGGGGGGCGGGGCTACACCTTC
TRBV11-2,NA,TRBJ1-6,NA,11,CASSLDSPLHF,TGTGCCAGCAGCCTCGATTCACCCCTCCACTTT
TRBV10-3,NA,TRBJ1-1,NA,14,CAISGTLGETEAFF,TGTGCCATCAGTGGGACGCTTGGGGAAACTGAAGCTTTCTTT
TRBV29-1,NA,TRBJ1-1,TRBD1,14,CSVPSFRTGFGAFF,TGCAGCGTCCCCTCTTTTAGGACAGGGTTTGGAGCTTTCTTT
TRBV7-9,few,TRBJ1-2,TRBD1,14,CASSRSRTGYGYTF,TGTGCCAGCAGCCGTTCACGGACAGGTTATGGCTACACCTTC
TRBV5-6,NA,TRBJ2-5,TRBD1,12,CASSWDRETQYF,TGTGCCAGCAGCTGGGACAGGGAGACCCAGTACTTC
TRBV19,NA,TRBJ2-5,TRBD2,15,CASSIGRGAWETQYF,TGTGCCAGTAGTATCGGGCGGGGGGCTTGGGAGACCCAGTACTTC
TRBV6-5,NA,TRBJ1-1,TRBD1,14,CASTPTGGGTEAFF,TGTGCCAGCACCCCCACAGGGGGAGGAACTGAAGCTTTCTTT
TRBV18,NA,TRBJ1-2,NA,14,CASSLNKGNYGYTF,TGTGCCAGCTCCCTGAATAAGGGCAATTATGGCTACACCTTC
TRBV15,NA,TRBJ1-1,NA,15,CATSRDSRSNTEAFF,TGTGCCACCAGCAGAGATAGCAGATCGAACACTGAAGCTTTCTTT
TRBV7-2,NA,TRBJ1-2,NA,14,CASSLGSTVSGYTF,TGTGCCAGCAGCTTAGGTAGTACAGTGAGTGGCTACACCTTC
TRBV5-1,NA,TRBJ2-1,NA,13,CASSLQGINEQFF,TGCGCCAGCAGCTTACAGGGTATCAATGAGCAGTTCTTC
TRBV7-9,NA,TRBJ1-2,NA,18,CASSSESRDAIVGYGYTF,TGTGCCAGCAGCTCTGAGTCCCGGGACGCTATCGTGGGCTATGGCTACACCTTC
TRBV4-1,NA,TRBJ1-2,NA,13,CASSSTRDYGYTF,TGCGCCAGCAGCTCCACGAGGGATTATGGCTACACCTTC